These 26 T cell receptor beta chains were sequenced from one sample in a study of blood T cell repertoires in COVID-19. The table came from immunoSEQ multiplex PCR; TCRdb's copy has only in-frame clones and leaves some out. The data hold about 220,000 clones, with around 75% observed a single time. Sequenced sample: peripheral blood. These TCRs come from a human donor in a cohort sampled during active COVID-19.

CDR3 amino acids: CASSQSTGGEQFF. CDR3 DNA sequence: TGCGCCAGCAGCCAATCTACAGGCGGTGAGCAGTTCTTC. The gene calls are TRBV4-3 and TRBJ2-1; a weak D match, TRBD1 (5 bases). The CDR3 runs 13 residues. V lost 2 bases and J lost 9, with 11 bases in between. Germline loops: CDR1 LGHNA, CDR2 YSLEER.

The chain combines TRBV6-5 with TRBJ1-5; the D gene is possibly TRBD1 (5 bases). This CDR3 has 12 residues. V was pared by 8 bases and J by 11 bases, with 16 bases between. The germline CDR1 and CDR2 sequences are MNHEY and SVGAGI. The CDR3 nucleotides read TGTGCCAGCTGGGGTCCGGGAGGGGCCCAGCATTTT. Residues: CASWGPGGAQHF.

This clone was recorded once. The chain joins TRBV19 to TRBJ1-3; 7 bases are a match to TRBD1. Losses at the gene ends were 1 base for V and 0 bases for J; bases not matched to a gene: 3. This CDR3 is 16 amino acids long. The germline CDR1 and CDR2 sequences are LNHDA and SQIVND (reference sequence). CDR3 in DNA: TGTGCCAGTAGTATAGGCGGGACAGCCTCTGGAAACACCATATATTTT. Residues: CASSIGGTASGNTIYF. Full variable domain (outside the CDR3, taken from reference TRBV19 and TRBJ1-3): DGGITQSPKYLFRKEGQNVTLSCEQNLNHDAMYWYRQDPGQGLRLIYYSQIVNDFQKGDIAEGYSVSREKKESFPLTVTSAQKNPTAFYLCASSIGGTASGNTIYFGEGSWLTVV.

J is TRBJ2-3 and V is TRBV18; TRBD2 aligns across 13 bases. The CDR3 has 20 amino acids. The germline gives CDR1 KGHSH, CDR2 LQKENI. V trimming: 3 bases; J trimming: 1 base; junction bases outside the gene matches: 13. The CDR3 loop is CASSPFWTSGRKRGTDTQYF. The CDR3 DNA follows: TGTGCCAGCTCACCCTTTTGGACTAGCGGGAGAAAGAGGGGCACAGATACGCAGTATTTT.

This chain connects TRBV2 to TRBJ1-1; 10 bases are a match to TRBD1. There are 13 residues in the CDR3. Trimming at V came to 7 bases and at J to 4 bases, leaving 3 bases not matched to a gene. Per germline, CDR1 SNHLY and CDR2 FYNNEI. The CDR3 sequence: CASKGQGSTEAFF. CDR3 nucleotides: TGTGCCAGCAAGGGACAGGGGAGCACTGAAGCTTTCTTT.

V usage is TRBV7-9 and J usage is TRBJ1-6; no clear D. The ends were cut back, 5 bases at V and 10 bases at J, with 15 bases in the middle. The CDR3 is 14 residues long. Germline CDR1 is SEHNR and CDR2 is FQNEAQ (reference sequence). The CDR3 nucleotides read TGTGCCAGCAGCCCATCAGGAGGGCGGTCACCCCTCCACTTT. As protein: CASSPSGGRSPLHF.

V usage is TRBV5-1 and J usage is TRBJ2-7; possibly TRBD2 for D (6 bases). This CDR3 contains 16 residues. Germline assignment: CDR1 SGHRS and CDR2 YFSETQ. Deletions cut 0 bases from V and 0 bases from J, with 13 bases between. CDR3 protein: CASSLAVAVPSYEQYF. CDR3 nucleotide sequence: TGCGCCAGCAGCTTGGCGGTAGCGGTCCCCTCCTACGAGCAGTACTTC. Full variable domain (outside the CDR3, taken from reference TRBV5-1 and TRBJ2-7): KAGVTQTPRYLIKTRGQQVTLSCSPISGHRSVSWYQQTPGQGLQFLFEYFSETQRNKGNFPGRFSGRQFSNSRSEMNVSTLELGDSALYLCASSLAVAVPSYEQYFGPGTRLTVT.

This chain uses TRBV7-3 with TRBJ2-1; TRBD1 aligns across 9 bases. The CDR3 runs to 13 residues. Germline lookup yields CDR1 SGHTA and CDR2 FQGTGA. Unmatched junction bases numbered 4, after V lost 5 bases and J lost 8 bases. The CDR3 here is CASSLRTGDEQFF. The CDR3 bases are TGTGCCAGCAGCCTCCGGACAGGGGATGAGCAGTTCTTC.

The CDR3 spells CASSYLQGRETQYF. As DNA, the CDR3 is TGTGCCAGCAGTTACTTACAGGGCCGGGAGACCCAGTACTTC. This chain joins TRBV6-5 and TRBJ2-5; tentative D call: TRBD1 (6 bases). The CDR3 is 14 residues long. The V and J ends lost 1 base and 5 bases respectively, with 11 bases between them. The germline V gene encodes CDR1 MNHEY and CDR2 SVGAGI.

CDR3 amino acids: CASSYFAVNTEAFF. The CDR3 coding sequence is TGTGCCAGCAGTTACTTCGCAGTGAACACTGAAGCTTTCTTT. The chain is built from TRBV6-2 or TRBV6-3 and TRBJ1-1; D remains ambiguous. The germline V and J ends were trimmed by 1 base and 0 bases, with 6 bases remaining between them. This CDR3 is built from 14 residues. Germline V gene sequence: CDR1 MNHEY, CDR2 SVGEGT.

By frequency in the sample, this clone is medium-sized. CDR3 nucleotides: TGTGCCAGCAGCCTAGCGGGAGGGATCCCCTACGAGCAGTACTTC. It codes for CASSLAGGIPYEQYF. The rearrangement links TRBV28 to TRBJ2-7; 12 bases agree with TRBD2. Germline values: CDR1 MDHEN, CDR2 SYDVKM. V shed 6 bases and J 2 bases; nucleotides not matched to a gene: 5. The CDR3 extends over 15 amino acids.

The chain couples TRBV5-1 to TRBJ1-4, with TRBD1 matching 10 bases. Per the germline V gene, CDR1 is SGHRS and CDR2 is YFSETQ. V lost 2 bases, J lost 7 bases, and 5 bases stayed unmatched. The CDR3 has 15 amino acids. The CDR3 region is CASSFGDRGSEKLFF. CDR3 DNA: TGCGCCAGCAGCTTCGGGGACAGGGGTAGTGAAAAACTGTTTTTT.

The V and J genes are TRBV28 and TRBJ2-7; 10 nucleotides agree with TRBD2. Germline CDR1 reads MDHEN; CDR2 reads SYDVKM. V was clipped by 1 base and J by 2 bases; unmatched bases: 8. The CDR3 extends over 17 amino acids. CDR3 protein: CASSLLEGLAGAYEQYF. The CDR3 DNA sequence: TGTGCCAGCAGTTTATTAGAGGGGCTAGCGGGAGCCTACGAGCAGTACTTC. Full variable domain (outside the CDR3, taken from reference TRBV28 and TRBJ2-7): DVKVTQSSRYLVKRTGEKVFLECVQDMDHENMFWYRQDPGLGLRLIYFSYDVKMKEKGDIPEGYSVSREKKERFSLILESASTNQTSMYLCASSLLEGLAGAYEQYFGPGTRLTVT.

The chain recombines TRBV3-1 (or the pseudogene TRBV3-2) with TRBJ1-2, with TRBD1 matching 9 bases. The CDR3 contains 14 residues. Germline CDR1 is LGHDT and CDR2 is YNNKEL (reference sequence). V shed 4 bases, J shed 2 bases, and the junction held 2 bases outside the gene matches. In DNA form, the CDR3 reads TGTGCCAGCAGCCCACAGGGGGCGAACTATGGCTACACCTTC. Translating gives CASSPQGANYGYTF.

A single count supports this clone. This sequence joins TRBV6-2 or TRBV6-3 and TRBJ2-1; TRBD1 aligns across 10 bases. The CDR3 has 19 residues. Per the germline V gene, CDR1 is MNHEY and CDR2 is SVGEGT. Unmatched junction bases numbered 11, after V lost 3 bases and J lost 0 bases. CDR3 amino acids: CASSYSGTGAISSYNEQFF. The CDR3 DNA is TGTGCCAGCAGTTATTCCGGGACAGGGGCTATAAGCTCCTACAATGAGCAGTTCTTC.

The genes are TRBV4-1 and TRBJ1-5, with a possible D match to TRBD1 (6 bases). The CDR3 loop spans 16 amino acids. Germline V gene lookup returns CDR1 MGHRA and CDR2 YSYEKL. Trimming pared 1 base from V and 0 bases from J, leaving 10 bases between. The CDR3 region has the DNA TGCGCCAGCAGCCAAGTACAGGGTGGTAGCAATCAGCCCCAGCATTTT. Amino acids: CASSQVQGGSNQPQHF.

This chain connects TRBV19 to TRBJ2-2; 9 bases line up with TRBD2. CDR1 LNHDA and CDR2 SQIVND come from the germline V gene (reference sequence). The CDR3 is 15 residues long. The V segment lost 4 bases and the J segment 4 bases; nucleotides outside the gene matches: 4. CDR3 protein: CASSTLAGLTGELFF. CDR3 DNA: TGTGCCAGTAGTACTCTAGCGGGACTCACCGGGGAGCTGTTTTTT.

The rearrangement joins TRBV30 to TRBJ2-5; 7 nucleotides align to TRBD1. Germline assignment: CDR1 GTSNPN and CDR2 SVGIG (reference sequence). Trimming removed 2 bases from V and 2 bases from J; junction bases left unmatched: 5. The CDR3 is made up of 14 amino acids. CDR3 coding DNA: TGTGCCTGGAGTCGACAGGGAAATCAAGAGACCCAGTACTTC. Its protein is CAWSRQGNQETQYF.

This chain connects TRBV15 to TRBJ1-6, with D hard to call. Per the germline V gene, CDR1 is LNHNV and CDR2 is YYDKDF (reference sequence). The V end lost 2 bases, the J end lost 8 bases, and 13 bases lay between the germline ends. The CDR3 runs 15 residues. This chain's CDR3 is CATSRTGHGDSPLHF. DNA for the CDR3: TGTGCCACCAGCAGAACTGGGCACGGCGATTCACCCCTCCACTTT.

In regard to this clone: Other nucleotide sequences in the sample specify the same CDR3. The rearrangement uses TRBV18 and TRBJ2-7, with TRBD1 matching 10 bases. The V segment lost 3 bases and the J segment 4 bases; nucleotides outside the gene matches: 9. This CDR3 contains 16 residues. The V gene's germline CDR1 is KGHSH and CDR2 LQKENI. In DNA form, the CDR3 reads TGTGCCAGCTCACCTCCCGGGACAGGGGTCTTGTACGAGCAGTACTTC. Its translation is CASSPPGTGVLYEQYF.

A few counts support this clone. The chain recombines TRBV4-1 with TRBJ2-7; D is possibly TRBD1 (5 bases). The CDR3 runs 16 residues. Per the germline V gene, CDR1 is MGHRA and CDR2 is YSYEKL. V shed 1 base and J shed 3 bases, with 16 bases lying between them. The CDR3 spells CASSQGIGHGNYEQYF. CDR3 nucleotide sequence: TGCGCCAGCAGCCAAGGAATAGGACACGGAAACTACGAGCAGTACTTC.

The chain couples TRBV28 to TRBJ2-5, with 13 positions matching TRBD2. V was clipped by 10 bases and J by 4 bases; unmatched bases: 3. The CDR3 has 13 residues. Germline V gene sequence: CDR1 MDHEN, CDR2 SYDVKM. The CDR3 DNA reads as TGTGCCACCGGACTAGCGGGAGCAGAGACCCAGTACTTC. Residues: CATGLAGAETQYF.

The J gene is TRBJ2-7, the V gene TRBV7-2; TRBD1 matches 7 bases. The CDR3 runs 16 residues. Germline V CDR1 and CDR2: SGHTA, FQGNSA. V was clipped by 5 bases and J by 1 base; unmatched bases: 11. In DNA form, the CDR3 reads TGTGCCAGCAGCATTGCCGGGGACAGTCATTCCTACGAGCAGTACTTC. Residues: CASSIAGDSHSYEQYF.

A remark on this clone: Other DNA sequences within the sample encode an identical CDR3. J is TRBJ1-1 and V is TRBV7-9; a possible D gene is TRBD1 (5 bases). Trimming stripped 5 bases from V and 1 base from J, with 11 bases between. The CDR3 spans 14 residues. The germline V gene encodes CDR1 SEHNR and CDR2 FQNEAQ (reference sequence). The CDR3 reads CASSPLGANTEAFF. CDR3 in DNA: TGTGCCAGCAGCCCCTTAGGGGCGAACACTGAAGCTTTCTTT.

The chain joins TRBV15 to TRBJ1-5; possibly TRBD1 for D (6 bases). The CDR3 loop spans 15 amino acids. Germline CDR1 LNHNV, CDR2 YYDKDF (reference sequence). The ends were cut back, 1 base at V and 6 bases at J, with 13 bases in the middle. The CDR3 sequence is CATSRVKGVSQPQHF. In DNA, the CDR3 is TGTGCCACCAGCAGAGTAAAGGGGGTCAGTCAGCCCCAGCATTTT.

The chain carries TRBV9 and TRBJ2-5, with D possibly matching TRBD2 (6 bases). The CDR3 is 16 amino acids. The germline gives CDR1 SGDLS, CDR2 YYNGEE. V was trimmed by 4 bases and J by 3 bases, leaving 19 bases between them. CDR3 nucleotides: TGTGCCAGCAGCCGGAAAAGTGGGCGGGAAGAAGAGACCCAGTACTTC. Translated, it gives CASSRKSGREEETQYF.